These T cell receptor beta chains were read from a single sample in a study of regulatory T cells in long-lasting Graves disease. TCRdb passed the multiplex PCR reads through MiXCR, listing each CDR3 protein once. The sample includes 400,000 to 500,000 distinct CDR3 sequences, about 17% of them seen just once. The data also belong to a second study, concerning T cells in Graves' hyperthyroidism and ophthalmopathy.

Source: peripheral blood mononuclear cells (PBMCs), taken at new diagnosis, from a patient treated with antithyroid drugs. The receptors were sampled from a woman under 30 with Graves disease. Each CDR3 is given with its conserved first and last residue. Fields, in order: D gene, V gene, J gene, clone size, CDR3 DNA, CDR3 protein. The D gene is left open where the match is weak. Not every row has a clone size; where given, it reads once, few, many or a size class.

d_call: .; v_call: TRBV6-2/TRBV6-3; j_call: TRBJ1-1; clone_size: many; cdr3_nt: TGTGCCAGCACCCTCTCAGGCCCGAACACTGAAGCTTTCTTT; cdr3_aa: CASTLSGPNTEAFF
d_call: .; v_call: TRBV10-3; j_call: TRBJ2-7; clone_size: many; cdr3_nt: TGTGCCATCAGTGATTTTGACAGTTCCTACGAGCAGTACTTC; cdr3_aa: CAISDFDSSYEQYF
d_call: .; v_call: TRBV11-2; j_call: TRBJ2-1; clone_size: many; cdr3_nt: TGTGCCAGCAGCTTAGATCATAGAGATGAGCAGTTCTTC; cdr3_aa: CASSLDHRDEQFF
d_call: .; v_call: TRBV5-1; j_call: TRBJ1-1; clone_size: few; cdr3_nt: TGCGCCAGCAGCTTGGGCAGGGTTCGGAACACTGAAGCTTTCTTT; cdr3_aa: CASSLGRVRNTEAFF
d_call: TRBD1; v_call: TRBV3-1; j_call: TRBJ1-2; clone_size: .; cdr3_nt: TGTGCCATAAGCAGGGGGCTCGGTCTTGGCTACACCTTC; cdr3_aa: CAISRGLGLGYTF
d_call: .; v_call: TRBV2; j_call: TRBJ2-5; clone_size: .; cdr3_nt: TGTGCCAGCACCTTGAAAGAGACCCAGTACTTC; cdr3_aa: CASTLKETQYF
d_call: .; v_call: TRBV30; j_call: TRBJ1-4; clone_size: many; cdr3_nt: TGTGCCTGGAGTGGAAGGGCAGGGGAAAAACTGTTTTTT; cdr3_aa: CAWSGRAGEKLFF
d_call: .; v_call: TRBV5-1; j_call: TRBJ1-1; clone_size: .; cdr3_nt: TGCGCCAGCAGCTTGGAAGGAGAGAACACTGAAGCTTTCTTT; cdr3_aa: CASSLEGENTEAFF
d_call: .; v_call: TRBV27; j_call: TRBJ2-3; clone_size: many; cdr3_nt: TGTGCCAGCAGTTTAGTGGGAGGTGAGGGAGATACGCAGTATTTT; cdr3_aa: CASSLVGGEGDTQYF
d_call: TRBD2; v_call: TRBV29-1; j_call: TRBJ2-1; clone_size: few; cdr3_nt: TGCAGCGTGGACACTAGCGGGATAGGCAATGAGCAGTTCTTC; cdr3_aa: CSVDTSGIGNEQFF
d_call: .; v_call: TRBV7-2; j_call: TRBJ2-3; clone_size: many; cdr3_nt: TGTGCCAGCAGCACCCGGAGGGCCGTAAATACGCAGTATTTT; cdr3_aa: CASSTRRAVNTQYF
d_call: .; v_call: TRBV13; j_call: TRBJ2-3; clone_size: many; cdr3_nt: TGTGCCAGCAGCCCCCACAGCACAGATACGCAGTATTTT; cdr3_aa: CASSPHSTDTQYF
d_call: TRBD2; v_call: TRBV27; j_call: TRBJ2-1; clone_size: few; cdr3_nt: TGTGCCAACAGTCAAGGGACTAGCGGGGGCATTGAGCAGTTCTTC; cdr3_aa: CANSQGTSGGIEQFF
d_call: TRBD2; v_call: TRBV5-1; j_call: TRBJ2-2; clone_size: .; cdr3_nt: TGCGCCAGCAGCTTCAAGACTAGCTGGTTCGCGAACACCGGGGAGCTGTTTTTT; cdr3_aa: CASSFKTSWFANTGELFF
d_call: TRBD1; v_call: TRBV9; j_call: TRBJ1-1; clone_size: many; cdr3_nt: TGTGCCAGCAGCGCAGGGACAGGGGTTATGAACACTGAAGCTTTCTTT; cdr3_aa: CASSAGTGVMNTEAFF
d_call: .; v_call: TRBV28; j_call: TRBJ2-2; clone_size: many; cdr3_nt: TGTGCCAGCACCAAGAACACCGGGGAGCTGTTTTTT; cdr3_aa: CASTKNTGELFF
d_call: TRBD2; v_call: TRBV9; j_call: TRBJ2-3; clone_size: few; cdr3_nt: TGTGCCAGCAGCGTAGCTAGTAAGCGGGACGACACTACGCAGTATTTT; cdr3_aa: CASSVASKRDDTTQYF
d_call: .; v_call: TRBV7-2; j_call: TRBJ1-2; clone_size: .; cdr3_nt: TGTGCCAGCAGCTTATCCCCCCGGGTCCGTGCTAACTATGGCTACACCTTC; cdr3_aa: CASSLSPRVRANYGYTF
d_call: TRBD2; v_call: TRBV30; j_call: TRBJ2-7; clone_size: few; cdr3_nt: TGTGCCTGGAGTGTACTAGCGGGAGTCGAGCAGTACTTC; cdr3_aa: CAWSVLAGVEQYF
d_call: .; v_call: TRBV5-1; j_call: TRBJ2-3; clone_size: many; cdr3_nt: TGCGCCAGCAGCTTGGATCAACCCGTCACAGATACGCAGTATTTT; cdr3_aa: CASSLDQPVTDTQYF
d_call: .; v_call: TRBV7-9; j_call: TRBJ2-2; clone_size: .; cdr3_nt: TGTGCCAGCAGCCCAGTGTTGGGGGACACCGGGGAGCTGTTTTTT; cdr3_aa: CASSPVLGDTGELFF
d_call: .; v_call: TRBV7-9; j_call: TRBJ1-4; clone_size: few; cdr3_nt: TGTGCCAGCAGCTTACCCGGGACAAATGAAAAACTGTTTTTT; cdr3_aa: CASSLPGTNEKLFF
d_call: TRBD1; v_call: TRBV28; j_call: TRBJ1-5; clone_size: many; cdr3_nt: TGTGCCAGCAGCCTTCGGACAGGGGCGACGCAGCCCCAGCATTTT; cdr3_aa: CASSLRTGATQPQHF
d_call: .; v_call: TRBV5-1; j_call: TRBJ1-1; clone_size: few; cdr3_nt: TGCGCCAGTAAACCCCCGACATCCTTGAACACTGAAGCTTTCTTT; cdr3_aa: CASKPPTSLNTEAFF
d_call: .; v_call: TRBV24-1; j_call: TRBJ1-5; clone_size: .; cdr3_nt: TGTGCCACCAGTGATTCCCCCAATCAGCCCCAGCATTTT; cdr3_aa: CATSDSPNQPQHF
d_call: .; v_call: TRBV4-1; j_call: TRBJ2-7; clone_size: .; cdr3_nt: TGCGCCAGCAGCCAAGAAGCACTCCCGGGACACTCCTACGAGCAGTACTTC; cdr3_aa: CASSQEALPGHSYEQYF
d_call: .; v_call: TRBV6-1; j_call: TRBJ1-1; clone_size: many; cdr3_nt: TGTGCCAGCAGTGAACCGGGTTACAAAAACACTGAAGCTTTCTTT; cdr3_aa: CASSEPGYKNTEAFF
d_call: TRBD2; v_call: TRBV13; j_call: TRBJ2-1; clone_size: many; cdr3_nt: TGTGCCAGCAGTGAGCGGGAGGTAGACAATGAGCAGTTCTTC; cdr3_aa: CASSEREVDNEQFF
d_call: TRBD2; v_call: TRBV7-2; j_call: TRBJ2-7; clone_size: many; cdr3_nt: TGTGCCAGCAGCTTCCGGGGGGGTTTCGACGAGCAGTACTTC; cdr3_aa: CASSFRGGFDEQYF
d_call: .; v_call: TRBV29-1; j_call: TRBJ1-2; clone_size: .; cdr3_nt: TGCAGCGCCGGACCGGGGATGGATGGCTACACCTTC; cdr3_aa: CSAGPGMDGYTF
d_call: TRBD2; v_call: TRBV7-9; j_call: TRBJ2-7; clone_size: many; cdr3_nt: TGTGCCAGCAGCGCGGGACTAGCCGACTACGAGCAGTACTTC; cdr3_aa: CASSAGLADYEQYF
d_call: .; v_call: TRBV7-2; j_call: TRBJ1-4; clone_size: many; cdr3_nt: TGTGCCAGCAGCCTCGACAGTCGGCGGGGGGAAAAACTGTTTTTT; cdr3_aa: CASSLDSRRGEKLFF
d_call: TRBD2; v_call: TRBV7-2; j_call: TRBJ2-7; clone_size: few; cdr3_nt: TGTGCCAGCAGCTTACAGGCTAGCGGGCACCTTATCCCCTACGAGCAGTACTTC; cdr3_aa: CASSLQASGHLIPYEQYF
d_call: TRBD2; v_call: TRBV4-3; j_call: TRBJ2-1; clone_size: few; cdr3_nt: TGCGCCAGCAGCCAACTATTAGCGGGAATGGGTGAGCAGTTCTTC; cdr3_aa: CASSQLLAGMGEQFF